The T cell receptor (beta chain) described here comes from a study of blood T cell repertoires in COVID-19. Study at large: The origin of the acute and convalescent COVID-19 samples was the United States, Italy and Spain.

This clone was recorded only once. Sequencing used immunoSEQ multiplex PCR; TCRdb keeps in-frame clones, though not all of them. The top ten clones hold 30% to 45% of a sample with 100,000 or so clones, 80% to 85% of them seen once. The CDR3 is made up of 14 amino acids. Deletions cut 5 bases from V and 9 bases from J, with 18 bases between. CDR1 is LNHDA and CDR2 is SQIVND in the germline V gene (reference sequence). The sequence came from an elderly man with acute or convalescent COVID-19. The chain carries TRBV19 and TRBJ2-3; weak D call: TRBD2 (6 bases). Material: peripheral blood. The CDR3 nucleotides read TGTGCCAGTAGTTTTCGGGACTCAGAAGACACGCAGTATTTT. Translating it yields CASSFRDSEDTQYF.